The present TCR beta chain was sequenced within a study of T cell changes during pregnancy in multiple sclerosis. Trimming removed 0 bases at V and 9 bases at J, with 11 bases between. CDR3 length equals 13 residues. From germline, CDR1 is LGHNA and CDR2 YSLEER. Method: immunoSEQ multiplex PCR; TCRdb's copy keeps in-frame clones and lacks some. In the table there are tens of thousands of clones, approximately 90% of which are singletons. The chain couples TRBV4-3 to TRBJ1-2; no reliable D call. The clonotype comes from a female donor with multiple sclerosis, enrolled in a pregnancy study. This specimen was CD4+ T cells from peripheral blood mononuclear cells, taken after pregnancy. The CDR3 coding sequence is TGCGCCAGCAGCCAAGATTACGGGGAGCGCTACACCTTC. Translation gives CASSQDYGERYTF.